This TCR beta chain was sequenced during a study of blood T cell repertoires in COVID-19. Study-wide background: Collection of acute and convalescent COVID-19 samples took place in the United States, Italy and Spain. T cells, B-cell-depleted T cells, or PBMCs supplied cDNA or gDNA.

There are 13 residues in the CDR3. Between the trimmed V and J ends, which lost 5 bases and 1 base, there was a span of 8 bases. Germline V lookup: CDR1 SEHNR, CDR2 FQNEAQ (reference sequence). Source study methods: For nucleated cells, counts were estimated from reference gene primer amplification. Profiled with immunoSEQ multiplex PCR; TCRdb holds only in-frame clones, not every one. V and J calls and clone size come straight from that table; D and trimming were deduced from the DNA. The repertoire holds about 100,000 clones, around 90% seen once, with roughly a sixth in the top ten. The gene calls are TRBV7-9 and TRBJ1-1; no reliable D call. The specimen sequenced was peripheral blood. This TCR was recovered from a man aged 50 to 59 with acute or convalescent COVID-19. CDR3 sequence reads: CASSPRSNTEAFF. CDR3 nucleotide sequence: TGTGCCAGCAGCCCGAGGTCGAACACTGAAGCTTTCTTT.